This T cell receptor (beta chain) was found in a study of T cells in Graves' hyperthyroidism and ophthalmopathy. Cells are PBMCs isolated from around 9.4 ml of fresh blood. TCR beta CDR3 sequences were amplified from RNA transcripts. First-round RT-PCR targeting the TCR CDR3 was performed with the HTBI primer set. MiXCR, run by TCRdb on the multiplex PCR reads, gives a single entry per CDR3 protein. The sample carries about 560,000 distinct CDR3 sequences, approximately 15% recorded once. The germline V gene encodes CDR1 LNHDA and CDR2 SQIVND (reference sequence). Trimming shortened V by 6 bases and J by 6 bases, and 11 bases separated the two germline ends. The CDR3 runs 13 residues.

Source material: blood. This TCR derives from a young woman with Graves' hyperthyroidism. V usage is TRBV19 and J usage is TRBJ2-2; a weak D match, TRBD2 (5 bases). This chain's CDR3 is CASSPSRPGELFF. Written as DNA, the CDR3 is TGTGCCAGTAGCCCTAGCAGGCCCGGGGAGCTGTTTTTT.